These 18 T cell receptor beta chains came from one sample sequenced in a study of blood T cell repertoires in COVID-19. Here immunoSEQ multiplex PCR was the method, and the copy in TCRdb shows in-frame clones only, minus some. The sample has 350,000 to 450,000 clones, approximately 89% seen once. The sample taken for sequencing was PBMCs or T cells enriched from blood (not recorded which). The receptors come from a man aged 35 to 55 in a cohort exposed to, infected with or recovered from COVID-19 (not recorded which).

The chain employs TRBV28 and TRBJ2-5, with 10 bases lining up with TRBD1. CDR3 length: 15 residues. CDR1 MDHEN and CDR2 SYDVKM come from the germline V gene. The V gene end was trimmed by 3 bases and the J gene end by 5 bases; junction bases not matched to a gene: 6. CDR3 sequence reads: CASSFLTGGLETQYF. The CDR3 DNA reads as TGTGCCAGCAGTTTTTTGACAGGGGGCTTGGAGACCCAGTACTTC.

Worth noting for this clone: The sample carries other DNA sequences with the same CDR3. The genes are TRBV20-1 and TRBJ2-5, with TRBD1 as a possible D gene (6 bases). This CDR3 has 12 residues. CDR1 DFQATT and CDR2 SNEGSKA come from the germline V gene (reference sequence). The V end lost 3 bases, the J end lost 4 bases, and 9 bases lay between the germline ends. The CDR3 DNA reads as TGCAGTGCTAGTAGAGGGGGAGAGACCCAGTACTTC. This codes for CSASRGGETQYF.

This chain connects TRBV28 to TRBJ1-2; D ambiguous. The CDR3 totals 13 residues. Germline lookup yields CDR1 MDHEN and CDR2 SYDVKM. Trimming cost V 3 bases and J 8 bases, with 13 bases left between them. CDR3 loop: CASSLSGVKGYTF. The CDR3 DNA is TGTGCCAGCAGTTTGAGTGGTGTCAAGGGCTACACCTTC.

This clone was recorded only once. The chain's CDR3 is CASSPFSGSNEQFF. CDR3 DNA: TGTGCCAGCAGCCCATTTAGCGGGAGCAATGAGCAGTTCTTC. V is TRBV7-9 and J is TRBJ2-1, with TRBD2 matching over 9 bases. Germline loops: CDR1 SEHNR, CDR2 FQNEAQ (reference sequence). The trim removed 5 bases at V and 6 bases at J, leaving 5 bases unmatched. This CDR3 spans 14 amino acids.

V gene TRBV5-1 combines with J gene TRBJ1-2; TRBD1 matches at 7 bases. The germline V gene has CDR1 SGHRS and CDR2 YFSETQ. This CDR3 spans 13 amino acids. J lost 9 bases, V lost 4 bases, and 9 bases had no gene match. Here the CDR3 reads CASSENDRESYTF. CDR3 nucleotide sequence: TGCGCCAGCAGCGAAAATGACAGGGAGAGCTACACCTTC.

CDR3 protein: CASSFSTAVTYEQYF. The CDR3 coding sequence is TGTGCCAGCAGCTTCAGTACAGCGGTTACCTACGAGCAGTACTTC. This chain joins TRBV7-9 and TRBJ2-7, with TRBD2 as a possible D gene (5 bases). Trimming left V 3 bases short and J 2 bases short, with 14 bases between. In germline, CDR1 is SEHNR, CDR2 FQNEAQ (reference sequence). The CDR3 is 15 residues long. Variable domain in full (rest from reference TRBV7-9 and TRBJ2-7): DTGVSQNPRHKITKRGQNVTFRCDPISEHNRLYWYRQTLGQGPEFLTYFQNEAQLEKSRLLSDRFSAERPKGSFSTLEIQRTEQGDSAMYLCASSFSTAVTYEQYFGPGTRLTVT.

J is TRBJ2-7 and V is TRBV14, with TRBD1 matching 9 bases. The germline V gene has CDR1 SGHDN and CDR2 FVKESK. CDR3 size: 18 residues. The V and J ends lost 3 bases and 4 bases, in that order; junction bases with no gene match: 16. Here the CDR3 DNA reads TGTGCCAGCAGCCATCGCAAGAAGACGGGACAGGGAAGGTACGAGCAGTACTTC. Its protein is CASSHRKKTGQGRYEQYF.

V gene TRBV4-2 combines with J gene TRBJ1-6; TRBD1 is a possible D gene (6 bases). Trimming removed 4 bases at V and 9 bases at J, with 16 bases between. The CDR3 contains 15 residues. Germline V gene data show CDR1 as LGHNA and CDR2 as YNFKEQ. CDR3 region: CASSLGEGESSPLHF. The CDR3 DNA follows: TGTGCCAGCAGCCTAGGTGAGGGGGAGAGTTCACCCCTCCACTTT.

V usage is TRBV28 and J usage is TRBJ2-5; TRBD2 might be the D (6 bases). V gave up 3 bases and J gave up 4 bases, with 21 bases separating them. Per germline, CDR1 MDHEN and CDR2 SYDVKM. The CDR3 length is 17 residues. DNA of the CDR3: TGTGCCAGCAGTTTGGCCGGGAGCCCCCCCACGGGAGAGACCCAGTACTTC. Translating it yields CASSLAGSPPTGETQYF.

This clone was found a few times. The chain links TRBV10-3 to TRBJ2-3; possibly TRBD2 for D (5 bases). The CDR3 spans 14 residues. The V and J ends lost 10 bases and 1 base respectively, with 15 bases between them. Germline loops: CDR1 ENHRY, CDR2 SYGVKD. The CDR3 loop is CATRPEGGTDTQYF. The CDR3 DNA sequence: TGTGCCACCAGACCCGAGGGAGGCACAGATACGCAGTATTTT.

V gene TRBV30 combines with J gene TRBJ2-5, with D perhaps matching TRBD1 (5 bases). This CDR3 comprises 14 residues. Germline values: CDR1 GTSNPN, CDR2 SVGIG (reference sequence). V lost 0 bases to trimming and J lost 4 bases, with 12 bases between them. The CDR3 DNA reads TGTGCCTGGAGTGTAGGGTCAGGGTTAGAGACCCAGTACTTC. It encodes CAWSVGSGLETQYF.

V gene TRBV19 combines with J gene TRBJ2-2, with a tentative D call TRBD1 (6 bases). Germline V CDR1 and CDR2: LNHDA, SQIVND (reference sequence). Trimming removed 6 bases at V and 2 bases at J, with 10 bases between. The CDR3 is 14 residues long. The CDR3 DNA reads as TGTGCCAGTAGGGCACAGGGAAACACCGGGGAGCTGTTTTTT. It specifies CASRAQGNTGELFF.

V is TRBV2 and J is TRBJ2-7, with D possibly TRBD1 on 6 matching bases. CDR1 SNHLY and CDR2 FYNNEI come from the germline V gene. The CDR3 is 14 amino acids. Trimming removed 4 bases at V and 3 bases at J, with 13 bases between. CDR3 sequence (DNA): TGTGCCAGCAGTGGACCCCTACAGGGCTACGAGCAGTACTTC. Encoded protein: CASSGPLQGYEQYF.

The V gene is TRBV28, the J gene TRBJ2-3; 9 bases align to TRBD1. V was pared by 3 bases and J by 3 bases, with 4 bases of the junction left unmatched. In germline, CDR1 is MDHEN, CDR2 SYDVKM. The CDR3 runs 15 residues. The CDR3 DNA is TGTGCCAGCAGTTTGCGGGACAGGGATACAGATACGCAGTATTTT. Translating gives CASSLRDRDTDTQYF.

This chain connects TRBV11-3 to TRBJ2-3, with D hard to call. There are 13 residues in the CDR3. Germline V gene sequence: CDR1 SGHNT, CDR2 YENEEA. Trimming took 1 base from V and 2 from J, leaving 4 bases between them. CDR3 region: CASSLAFTDTQYF. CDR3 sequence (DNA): TGTGCCAGCAGCTTAGCGTTCACAGATACGCAGTATTTT. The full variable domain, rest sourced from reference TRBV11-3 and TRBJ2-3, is EAGVVQSPRYKIIEKKQPVAFWCNPISGHNTLYWYLQNLGQGPELLIRYENEEAVDDSQLPKDRFSAERLKGVDSTLKIQPAELGDSAVYLCASSLAFTDTQYFGPGTRLTVL.

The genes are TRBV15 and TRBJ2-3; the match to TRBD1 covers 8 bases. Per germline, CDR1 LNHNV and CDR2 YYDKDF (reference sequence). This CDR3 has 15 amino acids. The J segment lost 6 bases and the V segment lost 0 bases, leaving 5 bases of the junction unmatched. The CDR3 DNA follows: TGTGCCACCAGCAGAGATAGACAGGGGTGGGATACGCAGTATTTT. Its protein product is CATSRDRQGWDTQYF.

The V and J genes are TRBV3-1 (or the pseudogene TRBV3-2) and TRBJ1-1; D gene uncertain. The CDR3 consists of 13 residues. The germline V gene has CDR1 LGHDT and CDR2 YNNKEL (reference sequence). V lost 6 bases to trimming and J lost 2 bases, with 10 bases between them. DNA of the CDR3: TGTGCCAGCAGTCCGGGTTACAACACTGAAGCTTTCTTT. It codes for CASSPGYNTEAFF.

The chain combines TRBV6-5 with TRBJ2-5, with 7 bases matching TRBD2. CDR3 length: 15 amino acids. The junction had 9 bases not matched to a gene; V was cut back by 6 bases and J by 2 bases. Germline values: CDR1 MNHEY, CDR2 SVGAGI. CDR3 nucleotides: TGTGCCAGCAGCCGGGGAGGGCCGGTTCAAGAGACCCAGTACTTC. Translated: CASSRGGPVQETQYF.